Listed below are T cell receptor beta chains from one sample, sequenced in a study of T-cell reconstitution after alpha-beta-depleted transplantation in children. TCRdb independently ran MiXCR on the PCR reads; one entry per CDR3 protein. The sample holds about 900,000 distinct CDR3 sequences, roughly 31% seen once. The source was PBMCs, mostly from graft donor cells, collected 360 days after TCRalphabeta/CD19-depleted stem cell transplant. These receptors all stem from a boy younger than two who had a stem cell transplant for SCID, so the T cells may come from the graft donor. Each CDR3 is given with its conserved first and last residue. The order of the fields is D gene, V gene, clone size, J gene, CDR3 DNA, CDR3 protein. A D gene is named only where the DNA matches it firmly. Clone size is not always given. Where it is, it says once, few, many or a class for expanded clones.

>.|TRBV9|few|TRBJ2-2
TGTGCCAGCAGTTCCCGGGGAGGAAGCATGAACACCGGGGAGCTGTTTTTT
CASSSRGGSMNTGELFF
>.|TRBV6-5|.|TRBJ2-7
TGTGCCAGCAGTTACGGGGCTACCTACGAGCAGTACTTC
CASSYGATYEQYF
>.|TRBV29-1|.|TRBJ2-2
TGCAGCGTCCTGACAGTAGTGAACACCGGGGAGCTGTTTTTT
CSVLTVVNTGELFF
>.|TRBV30|.|TRBJ2-7
TGTGCCTGGAGTAGTGGGGGCTCCTACGAGCAGTACTTC
CAWSSGGSYEQYF
>.|TRBV15|.|TRBJ2-2
TGTGCCACCAGCACTCTAGGGCGTGACACCGGGGAGCTGTTTTTT
CATSTLGRDTGELFF
>TRBD1|TRBV19|.|TRBJ1-5
TGTGCCAGTAGGTCACAGGGGGCAGGGCAGCCCCAGCATTTT
CASRSQGAGQPQHF
>.|TRBV5-1|few|TRBJ2-2
TGCGCCAGCAGCTCCAGGGACACCTCGAACACCGGGGAGCTGTTTTTT
CASSSRDTSNTGELFF
>.|TRBV12-3/TRBV12-4|.|TRBJ2-3
TGTGCCAGCAGTTTATCGGCGGGTCTAAGCACAGATACGCAGTATTTT
CASSLSAGLSTDTQYF
>TRBD2|TRBV5-1|few|TRBJ2-5
TGCGCCAGCAGCCGGACTAGCCCTCAAGAGACCCAGTACTTC
CASSRTSPQETQYF
>.|TRBV18|.|TRBJ2-3
TGTGCCAGCTCACCCATGTCCCGGGACTTAACCAATACGCAGTATTTT
CASSPMSRDLTNTQYF
>.|TRBV6-1|.|TRBJ1-2
TGTGCCAGCATAAGGAGCGTTAGGGGCAACTATGGCTACACCTTC
CASIRSVRGNYGYTF
>.|TRBV5-8|.|TRBJ2-5
TGTGCCAGCAGCCGGAATCGTGTGACAGGTCAAGAGACCCAGTACTTC
CASSRNRVTGQETQYF
>.|TRBV10-1|few|TRBJ2-3
TGCGCCAGCAGTGATCCGGGGGAAGATACGCAGTATTTT
CASSDPGEDTQYF
>TRBD1|TRBV20-1|few|TRBJ1-2
TGCAGTGCTGGGGGGACAGGTTGGAGTTATGGCTACACCTTC
CSAGGTGWSYGYTF
>TRBD1|TRBV7-6|few|TRBJ1-6
TGTGCCAGCAGCTTAGGAAACAGGGGAAATTCACCCCTCCACTTT
CASSLGNRGNSPLHF
>.|TRBV12-3/TRBV12-4|.|TRBJ2-7
TGTGCCAGCAGTTTGTACGTCAGCAACGAGCAGTACTTC
CASSLYVSNEQYF
>TRBD2|TRBV12-3/TRBV12-4|.|TRBJ2-5
TGTGCCAGCAGCTCCCCCGAGCGGGGGGGCAGGGAGACCCAGTACTTC
CASSSPERGGRETQYF
>.|TRBV24-1|many|TRBJ2-1
TGTGCCACCAGTGGTGACACTAATAATTACAATGAGCAGTTCTTC
CATSGDTNNYNEQFF
>.|TRBV29-1|many|TRBJ2-7
TGCAGCGTTGTTAAGGGCTACGAGCAGTACTTC
CSVVKGYEQYF
>.|TRBV5-1|.|TRBJ1-6
TGCGCCAGCAGGTTCGACGAGTCACCCCTCCACTTT
CASRFDESPLHF
>.|TRBV20-1|.|TRBJ1-1
TGCAGTGCTAGAGTTGCGGGTGTCACTGAAGCTTTCTTT
CSARVAGVTEAFF
>.|TRBV12-3/TRBV12-4|few|TRBJ2-4
TGTGCCAGCAGTTTCGGCGGGGCCGGGGGCATTCAGTACTTC
CASSFGGAGGIQYF
>.|TRBV4-1|few|TRBJ1-1
TGCGCCAGCACCCAAGCTCCTCCGGGACGAGACCAGAACACTGAAGCTTTCTTT
CASTQAPPGRDQNTEAFF